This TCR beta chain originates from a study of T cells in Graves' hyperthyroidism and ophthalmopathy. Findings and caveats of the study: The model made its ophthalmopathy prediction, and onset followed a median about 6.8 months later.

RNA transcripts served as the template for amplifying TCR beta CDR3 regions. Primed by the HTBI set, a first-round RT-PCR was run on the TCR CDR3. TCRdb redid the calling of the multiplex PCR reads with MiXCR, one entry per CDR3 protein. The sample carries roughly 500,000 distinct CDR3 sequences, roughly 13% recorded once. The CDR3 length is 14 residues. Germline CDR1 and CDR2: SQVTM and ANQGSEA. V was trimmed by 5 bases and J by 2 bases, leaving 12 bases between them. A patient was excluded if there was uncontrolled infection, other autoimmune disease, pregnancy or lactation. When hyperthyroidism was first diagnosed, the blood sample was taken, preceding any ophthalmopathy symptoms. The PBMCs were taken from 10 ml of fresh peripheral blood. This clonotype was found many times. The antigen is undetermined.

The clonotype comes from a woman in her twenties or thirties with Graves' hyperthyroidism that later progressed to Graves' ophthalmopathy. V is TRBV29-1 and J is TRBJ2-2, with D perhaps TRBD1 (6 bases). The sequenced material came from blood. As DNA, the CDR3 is TGCAGCGTTCGGGGACACCCTAACACCGGGGAGCTGTTTTTT. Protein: CSVRGHPNTGELFF.